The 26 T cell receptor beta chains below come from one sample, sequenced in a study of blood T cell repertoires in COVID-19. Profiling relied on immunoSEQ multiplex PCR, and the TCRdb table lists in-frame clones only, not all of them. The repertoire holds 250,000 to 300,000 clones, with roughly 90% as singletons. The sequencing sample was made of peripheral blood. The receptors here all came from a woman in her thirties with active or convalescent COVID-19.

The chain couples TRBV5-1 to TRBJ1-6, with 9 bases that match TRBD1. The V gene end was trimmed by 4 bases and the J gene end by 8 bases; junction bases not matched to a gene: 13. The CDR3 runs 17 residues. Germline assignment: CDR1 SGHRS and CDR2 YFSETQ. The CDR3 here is CASSLRSRDRVDSPLHF. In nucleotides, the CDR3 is TGCGCCAGCAGCCTACGGTCCCGGGACAGGGTTGATTCACCCCTCCACTTT.

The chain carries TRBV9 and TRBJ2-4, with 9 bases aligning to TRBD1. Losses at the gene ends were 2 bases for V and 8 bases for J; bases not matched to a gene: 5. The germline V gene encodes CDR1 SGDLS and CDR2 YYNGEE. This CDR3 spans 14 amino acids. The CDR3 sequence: CASSVTGGKDIQYF. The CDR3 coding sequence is TGTGCCAGCAGCGTGACAGGGGGAAAGGACATTCAGTACTTC.

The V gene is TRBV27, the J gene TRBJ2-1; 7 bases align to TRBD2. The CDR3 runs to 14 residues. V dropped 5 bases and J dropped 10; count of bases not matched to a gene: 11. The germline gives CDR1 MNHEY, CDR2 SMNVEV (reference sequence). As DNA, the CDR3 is TGTGCCAGCAGTCGCCATGGGAGGGAAAACGAGCAGTTCTTC. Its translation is CASSRHGRENEQFF.

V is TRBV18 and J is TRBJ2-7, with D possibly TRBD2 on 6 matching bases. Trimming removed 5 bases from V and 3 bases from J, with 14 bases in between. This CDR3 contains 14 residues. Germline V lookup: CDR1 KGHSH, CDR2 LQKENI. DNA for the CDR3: TGTGCCAGCTCATCCGACAAGGAGGGCTACGAGCAGTACTTC. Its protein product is CASSSDKEGYEQYF.

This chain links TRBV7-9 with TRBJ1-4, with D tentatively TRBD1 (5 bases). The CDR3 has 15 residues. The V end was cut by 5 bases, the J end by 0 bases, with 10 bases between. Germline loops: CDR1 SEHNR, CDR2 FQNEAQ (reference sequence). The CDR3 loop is CASSKRQPTNEKLFF. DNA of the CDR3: TGTGCCAGCAGCAAACGACAGCCAACTAATGAAAAACTGTTTTTT.

CDR3 coding DNA: TGTGCCAGTAGTATAGCTCAGACAGGGAACGATCAGCCCCAGCATTTT. This gives the protein CASSIAQTGNDQPQHF. This chain connects TRBV19 to TRBJ1-5, with 7 bases aligning to TRBD1. The CDR3 loop spans 16 amino acids. The germline V gene encodes CDR1 LNHDA and CDR2 SQIVND (reference sequence). V was clipped by 1 base and J by 5 bases; unmatched bases: 8.

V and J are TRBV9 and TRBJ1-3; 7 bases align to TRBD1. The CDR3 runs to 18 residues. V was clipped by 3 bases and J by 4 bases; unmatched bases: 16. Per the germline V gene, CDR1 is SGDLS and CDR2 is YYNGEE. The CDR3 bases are TGTGCCAGCAGCGAGCCAAAACAGGGGCCGGTTGCCGGAAACACCATATATTTT. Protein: CASSEPKQGPVAGNTIYF.

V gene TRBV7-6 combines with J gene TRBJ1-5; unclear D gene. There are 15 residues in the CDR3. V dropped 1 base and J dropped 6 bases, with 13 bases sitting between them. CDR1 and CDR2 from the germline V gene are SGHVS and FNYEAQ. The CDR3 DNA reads TGTGCCAGCAGCTTAGATGAGGGTTTTGGTCAGCCCCAGCATTTT. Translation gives CASSLDEGFGQPQHF.

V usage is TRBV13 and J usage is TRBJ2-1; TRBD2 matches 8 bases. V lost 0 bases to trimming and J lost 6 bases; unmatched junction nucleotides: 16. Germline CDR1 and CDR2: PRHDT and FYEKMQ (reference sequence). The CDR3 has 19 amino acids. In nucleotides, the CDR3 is TGTGCCAGCAGCTTAGGAGGGAGAGGGCGGGGGGCGATTCTCAATGAGCAGTTCTTC. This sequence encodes CASSLGGRGRGAILNEQFF.

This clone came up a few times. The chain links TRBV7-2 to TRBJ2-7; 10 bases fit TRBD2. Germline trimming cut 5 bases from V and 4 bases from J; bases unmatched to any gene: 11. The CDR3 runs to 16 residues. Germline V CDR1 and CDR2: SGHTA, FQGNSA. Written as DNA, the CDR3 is TGTGCCAGCAGCACAAGCGGGGGGGCCAAGAGGTACGAGCAGTACTTC. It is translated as CASSTSGGAKRYEQYF. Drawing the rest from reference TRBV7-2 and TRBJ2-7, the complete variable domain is GAGVSQSPSNKVTEKGKDVELRCDPISGHTALYWYRQSLGQGLEFLIYFQGNSAPDKSGLPSDRFSAERTGGSVSTLTIQRTQQEDSAVYLCASSTSGGAKRYEQYFGPGTRLTVT.

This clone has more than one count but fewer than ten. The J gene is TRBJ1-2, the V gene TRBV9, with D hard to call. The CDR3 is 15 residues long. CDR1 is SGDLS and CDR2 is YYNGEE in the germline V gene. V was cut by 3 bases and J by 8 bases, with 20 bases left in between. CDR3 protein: CASSGEVAGLGGYTF. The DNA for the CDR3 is TGTGCCAGCAGCGGGGAGGTGGCAGGTCTTGGCGGCTACACCTTC.

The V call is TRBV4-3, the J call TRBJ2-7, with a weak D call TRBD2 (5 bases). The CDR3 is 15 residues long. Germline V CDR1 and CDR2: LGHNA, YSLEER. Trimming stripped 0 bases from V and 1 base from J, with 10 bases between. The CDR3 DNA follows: TGCGCCAGCAGCCAAGATGAGGGAAGATCCTACGAGCAGTACTTC. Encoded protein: CASSQDEGRSYEQYF.

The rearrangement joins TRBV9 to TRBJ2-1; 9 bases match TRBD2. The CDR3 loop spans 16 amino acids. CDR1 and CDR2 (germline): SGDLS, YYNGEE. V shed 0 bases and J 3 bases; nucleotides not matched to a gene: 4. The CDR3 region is CASSVAPSGNYNEQFF. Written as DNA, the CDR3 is TGTGCCAGCAGCGTAGCACCTAGCGGGAACTACAATGAGCAGTTCTTC.

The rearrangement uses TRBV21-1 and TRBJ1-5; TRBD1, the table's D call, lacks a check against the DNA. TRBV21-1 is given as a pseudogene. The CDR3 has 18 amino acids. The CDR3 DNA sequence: TGTGCCAGCAGCAAAAATTTAAGGACAGGGGGTCACAATCAGCCCCAGCATTTT. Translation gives CASSKNLRTGGHNQPQHF.

CDR3 sequence (DNA): TGTGCCAGCAGCGTAGAGAAGGGGTTAGACTATGGCTACACCTTC. Translation: CASSVEKGLDYGYTF. The chain is built from TRBV9 and TRBJ1-2, with a possible D match to TRBD1 (5 bases). The germline CDR1 and CDR2 sequences are SGDLS and YYNGEE. V gave up 0 bases and J gave up 3 bases, with 12 bases separating them. The CDR3 is made up of 15 amino acids.

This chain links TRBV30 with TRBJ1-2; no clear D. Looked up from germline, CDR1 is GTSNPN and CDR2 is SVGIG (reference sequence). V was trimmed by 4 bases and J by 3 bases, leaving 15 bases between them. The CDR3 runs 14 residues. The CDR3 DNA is TGTGCCTGGATTAACCCCCTATCGTACTATGGCTACACCTTC. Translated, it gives CAWINPLSYYGYTF.

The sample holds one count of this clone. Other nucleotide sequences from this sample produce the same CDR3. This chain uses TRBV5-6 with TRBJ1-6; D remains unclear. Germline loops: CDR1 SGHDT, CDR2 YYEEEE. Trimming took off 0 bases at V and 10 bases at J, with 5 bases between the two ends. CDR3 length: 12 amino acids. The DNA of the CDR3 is TGTGCCAGCAGCTTGGTTTCATCACCCCTCCACTTT. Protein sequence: CASSLVSSPLHF.

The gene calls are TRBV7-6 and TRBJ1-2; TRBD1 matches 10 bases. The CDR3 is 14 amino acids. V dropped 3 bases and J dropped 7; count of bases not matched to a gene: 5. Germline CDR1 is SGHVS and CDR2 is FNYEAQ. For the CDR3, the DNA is TGTGCCAGCAGCTTGGGACAGGGGCTTCGTGGCTACACCTTC. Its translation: CASSLGQGLRGYTF. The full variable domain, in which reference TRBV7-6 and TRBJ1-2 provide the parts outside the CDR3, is GAGVSQSPRYKVTKRGQDVALRCDPISGHVSLYWYRQALGQGPEFLTYFNYEAQQDKSGLPNDRFSAERPEGSISTLTIQRTEQRDSAMYRCASSLGQGLRGYTFGSGTRLTVV.

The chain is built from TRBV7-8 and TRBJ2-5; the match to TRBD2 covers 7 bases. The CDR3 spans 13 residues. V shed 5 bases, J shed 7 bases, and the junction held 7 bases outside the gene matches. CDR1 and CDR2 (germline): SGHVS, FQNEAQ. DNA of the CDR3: TGTGCCAGCAGCAGACTAGCAAGTGGGACCCAGTACTTC. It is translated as CASSRLASGTQYF.

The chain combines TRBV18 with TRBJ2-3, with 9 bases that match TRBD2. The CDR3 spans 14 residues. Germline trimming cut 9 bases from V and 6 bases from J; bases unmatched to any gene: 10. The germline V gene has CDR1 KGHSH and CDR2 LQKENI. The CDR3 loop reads CASLASGAEDTQYF. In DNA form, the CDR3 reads TGTGCCAGTCTGGCTAGCGGGGCGGAGGATACGCAGTATTTT.

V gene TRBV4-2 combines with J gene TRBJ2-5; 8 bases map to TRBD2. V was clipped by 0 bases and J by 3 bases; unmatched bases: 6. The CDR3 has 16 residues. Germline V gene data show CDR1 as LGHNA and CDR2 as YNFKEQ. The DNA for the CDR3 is TGTGCCAGCAGCCAAGAAAGCGGGGGCCGAGAAGAGACCCAGTACTTC. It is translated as CASSQESGGREETQYF.

The CDR3 reads CASSISGQGFGEQFF. The CDR3, as DNA: TGTGCCAGTAGTATATCGGGACAGGGGTTTGGTGAGCAGTTCTTC. The V call is TRBV19, the J call TRBJ2-1, with 10 bases lining up with TRBD1. The CDR3 runs to 15 residues. With V trimmed by 2 bases and J by 9 bases, 7 bases remained unmatched. Germline CDR1 and CDR2: LNHDA and SQIVND (reference sequence).

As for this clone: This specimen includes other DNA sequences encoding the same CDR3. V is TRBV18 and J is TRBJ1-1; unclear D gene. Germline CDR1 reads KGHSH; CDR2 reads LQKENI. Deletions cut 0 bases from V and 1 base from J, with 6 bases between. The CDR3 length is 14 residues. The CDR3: CASSPPAGNTEAFF. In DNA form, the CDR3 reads TGTGCCAGCTCACCACCCGCAGGGAACACTGAAGCTTTCTTT. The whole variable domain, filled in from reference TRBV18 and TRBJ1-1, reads NAGVMQNPRHLVRRRGQEARLRCSPMKGHSHVYWYRQLPEEGLKFMVYLQKENIIDESGMPKERFSAEFPKEGPSILRIQQVVRGDSAAYFCASSPPAGNTEAFFGQGTRLTVV.

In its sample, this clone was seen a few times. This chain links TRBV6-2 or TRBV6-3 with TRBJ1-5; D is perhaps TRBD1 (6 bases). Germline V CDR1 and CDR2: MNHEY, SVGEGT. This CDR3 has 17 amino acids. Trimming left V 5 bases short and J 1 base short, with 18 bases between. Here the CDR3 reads CASSPLARGLSNQPQHF. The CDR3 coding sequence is TGTGCCAGCAGTCCCCTCGCCAGGGGATTGAGCAATCAGCCCCAGCATTTT.

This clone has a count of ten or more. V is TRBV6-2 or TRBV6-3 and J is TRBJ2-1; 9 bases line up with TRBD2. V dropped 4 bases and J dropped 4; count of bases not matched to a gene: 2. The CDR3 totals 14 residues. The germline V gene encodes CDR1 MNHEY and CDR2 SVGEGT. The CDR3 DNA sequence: TGTGCCAGCAGTTCTAGCGGGGAATACAATGAGCAGTTCTTC. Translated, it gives CASSSSGEYNEQFF.

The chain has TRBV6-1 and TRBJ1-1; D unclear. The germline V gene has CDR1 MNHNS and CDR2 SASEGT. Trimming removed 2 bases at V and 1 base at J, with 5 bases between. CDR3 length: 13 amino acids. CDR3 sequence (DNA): TGTGCCAGCAGTGAATCAGAGAACACTGAAGCTTTCTTT. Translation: CASSESENTEAFF.